Shown below are 22 T cell receptor beta chains from a single sample sequenced in a study of blood T cells in healthy people across ages (dated by TCRdb to about 2015). The library relied on 5' RACE. TCRdb shows the sequencer as Illumina HiSeq 2500. The second PCR ran for roughly 6 to 11 cycles and used a J-beta primer mix along with a sample-barcoded 5' primer. TCRdb reran the public reads through fastp at Q25 and MiXCR, keeping productive beta chains. For every CDR3 protein sequence, its rows merge into one entry that carries the most common genes and DNA. This sample lists about 730,000 distinct CDR3 sequences; more than 40% were detected once. Less than 25% of the sample lies in the top ten. The sample was blood. The receptors were gathered from a woman in her sixties in good health.

This chain joins TRBV5-1 and TRBJ2-7; 8 positions agree with TRBD2. V dropped 0 bases and J dropped 5; count of bases not matched to a gene: 7. The CDR3 has 15 amino acids. CDR1 SGHRS and CDR2 YFSETQ come from the germline V gene. The CDR3 reads CASSLERGGLDEQYF. The CDR3, as DNA: TGCGCCAGCAGCTTGGAACGGGGGGGCCTAGACGAGCAGTACTTC. Full variable domain (outside the CDR3, taken from reference TRBV5-1 and TRBJ2-7): KAGVTQTPRYLIKTRGQQVTLSCSPISGHRSVSWYQQTPGQGLQFLFEYFSETQRNKGNFPGRFSGRQFSNSRSEMNVSTLELGDSALYLCASSLERGGLDEQYFGPGTRLTVT.

This rearrangement joins TRBV6-5 to TRBJ2-5; D could derive from TRBD1 or TRBD2 (5 bases each). Germline-derived CDR1 and CDR2 are MNHEY and SVGAGI. The germline V and J ends were trimmed by 6 bases and 9 bases, with 17 bases remaining between them. This CDR3 is 13 amino acids long. The CDR3 DNA is TGTGCCAGCAGGCTAGGCGAGTTGGGGGCCCAGTACTTC. As protein: CASRLGELGAQYF.

This clonotype was seen only a few times. The V gene is TRBV28, the J gene TRBJ2-7; 7 nucleotides align to TRBD1. The V segment lost 4 bases and the J segment 2 bases; nucleotides outside the gene matches: 5. Germline loops: CDR1 MDHEN, CDR2 SYDVKM. The CDR3 is 14 residues long. CDR3 loop: CASSSLDRAYEQYF. The CDR3 DNA sequence: TGTGCCAGCAGTTCCCTCGACAGGGCCTACGAGCAGTACTTC.

This clonotype has only one observation. The chain combines TRBV6-1 with TRBJ1-2, with D hard to call. This CDR3 region has 14 residues. In germline, CDR1 is MNHNS, CDR2 SASEGT. V lost 1 base, J lost 1 base, and 7 bases lay in between. CDR3 sequence: CASSEGGGNYGYTF. The CDR3 DNA reads TGTGCCAGCAGTGAAGGAGGCGGTAACTATGGCTACACCTTC.

V gene TRBV18 combines with J gene TRBJ2-4; maybe TRBD1 (8 bases). V was cut by 2 bases and J by 4 bases, with 12 bases left in between. CDR1 and CDR2 (germline): KGHSH, LQKENI. The CDR3 extends over 15 amino acids. The CDR3 spells CASSPGGDRKNIQYF. In DNA form, the CDR3 reads TGTGCCAGCTCACCAGGGGGGGACAGGAAAAACATTCAGTACTTC.

The genes are TRBV7-6 and TRBJ2-1; 8 bases agree with TRBD2. In germline, CDR1 is SGHVS, CDR2 FNYEAQ. The CDR3 is 17 amino acids. V was clipped by 1 base and J by 8 bases; unmatched bases: 13. The DNA of the CDR3 is TGTGCCAGCAGCTTAGGGTTAGTGGCGGGAGGAACATATGAGCAGTTCTTC. It encodes CASSLGLVAGGTYEQFF. Variable domain in full (rest from reference TRBV7-6 and TRBJ2-1): GAGVSQSPRYKVTKRGQDVALRCDPISGHVSLYWYRQALGQGPEFLTYFNYEAQQDKSGLPNDRFSAERPEGSISTLTIQRTEQRDSAMYRCASSLGLVAGGTYEQFFGPGTRLTVL.

This clonotype was detected a few times. The chain recombines TRBV5-5 with TRBJ2-3, with D possibly being TRBD2 (6 bases). The germline CDR1 and CDR2 sequences are SGHKS and YYEKEE (reference sequence). The V and J ends lost 0 bases and 0 bases respectively, with 11 bases between them. The CDR3 is 16 residues long. CDR3 DNA sequence: TGTGCCAGCAGCTTGGGGAGCGGAGGGAGCACAGATACGCAGTATTTT. Its translation is CASSLGSGGSTDTQYF. Filled out from reference TRBV5-5 and TRBJ2-3, the complete variable domain reads DAGVTQSPTHLIKTRGQQVTLRCSPISGHKSVSWYQQVLGQGPQFIFQYYEKEERGRGNFPDRFSARQFPNYSSELNVNALLLGDSALYLCASSLGSGGSTDTQYFGPGTRLTVL.

The chain combines TRBV20-1 with TRBJ2-1; D is possibly TRBD2 (6 bases). CDR3 size: 13 residues. Germline-derived CDR1 and CDR2 are DFQATT and SNEGSKA (reference sequence). CDR3 in amino acids: CSVAGGGYNEQFF. The CDR3, as DNA: TGCAGCGTAGCCGGGGGTGGGTACAATGAGCAGTTCTTC.

The chain uses TRBV20-1 and TRBJ2-3, with D tentatively TRBD1 or TRBD2 (5 bases each). This CDR3 region has 16 residues. V lost 4 bases, J lost 8 bases, and 25 bases lay in between. CDR1 and CDR2 (germline): DFQATT, SNEGSKA (reference sequence). CDR3: CSATITGTGSTGTQYF. The CDR3 DNA reads as TGCAGTGCTACCATTACCGGGACGGGCTCTACGGGTACGCAGTATTTT.

The chain recombines TRBV24-1 with TRBJ2-3; D possibly matches TRBD1 or TRBD2 (5 bases each). V lost 1 base and J 0 bases, leaving 10 bases between the germline ends. In germline, CDR1 is KGHDR, CDR2 SFDVKD. CDR3 length: 16 residues. The CDR3 nucleotides read TGTGCCACCAGTGATTTCAGGGTAGCGAGCACAGATACGCAGTATTTT. The encoded protein is CATSDFRVASTDTQYF.

This clonotype was seen a single time. The rearrangement uses TRBV18 and TRBJ2-7, with 7 bases aligning to TRBD1. V gave up 5 bases and J gave up 2 bases; unmatched junction bases: 9. Germline CDR1 and CDR2: KGHSH and LQKENI. This CDR3 contains 15 residues. CDR3 protein: CASSASSGQTYEQYF. In DNA, the CDR3 is TGTGCCAGCTCAGCGTCCTCGGGACAGACCTACGAGCAGTACTTC.

This clonotype was observed at least ten times. V is TRBV20-1 and J is TRBJ2-7; D is unresolved. Trimming pared 3 bases from V and 2 bases from J, leaving 20 bases between. Germline CDR1 is DFQATT and CDR2 is SNEGSKA (reference sequence). This CDR3 region has 16 residues. The CDR3: CSASNPSPAPTYEQYF. CDR3 nucleotides: TGCAGTGCTAGTAACCCCTCGCCTGCGCCGACCTACGAGCAGTACTTC.

The chain is built from TRBV7-2 and TRBJ2-1; 7 bases map to TRBD2. Germline V gives CDR1 SGHTA, CDR2 FQGNSA. After removal of 1 base from V and 4 bases from J, the junction contained 4 bases not matched to a gene. This CDR3 is built from 15 residues. The CDR3 here is CASSLGVGGYNEQFF. As DNA, the CDR3 is TGTGCCAGCAGCTTAGGTGTGGGGGGGTACAATGAGCAGTTCTTC. The full variable domain, rest sourced from reference TRBV7-2 and TRBJ2-1, is GAGVSQSPSNKVTEKGKDVELRCDPISGHTALYWYRQSLGQGLEFLIYFQGNSAPDKSGLPSDRFSAERTGGSVSTLTIQRTQQEDSAVYLCASSLGVGGYNEQFFGPGTRLTVL.

This chain links TRBV20-1 with TRBJ2-7; D is ambiguous. This CDR3 spans 14 amino acids. Per the germline V gene, CDR1 is DFQATT and CDR2 is SNEGSKA (reference sequence). Trimming shortened V by 7 bases and J by 7 bases, and 23 bases separated the two germline ends. The CDR3 here is CSVTGRAGYNEQYF. In nucleotides, the CDR3 is TGCAGTGTTACCGGCAGAGCAGGCTACAATGAGCAGTACTTC.

The chain employs TRBV2 and TRBJ1-2; D is ambiguous. The CDR3 covers 13 residues. Germline V gene sequence: CDR1 SNHLY, CDR2 FYNNEI. With 0 bases removed from V and 7 bases from J, the gap between germline ends came to 9 bases. The CDR3 is CASSEARVSGYTF. The DNA of the CDR3 is TGTGCCAGCAGTGAAGCGCGTGTCTCTGGCTACACCTTC.

V gene TRBV7-2 combines with J gene TRBJ1-1; D gene uncertain. The CDR3 sequence is 15 residues long. V was shortened by 5 bases and J by 5 bases, with 18 bases between the two germline ends. CDR1 SGHTA and CDR2 FQGNSA come from the germline V gene. The CDR3 DNA sequence: TGTGCCAGCAGCCATTATTACCCGGGGATAACTGAAGCTTTCTTT. This encodes CASSHYYPGITEAFF. Together with reference TRBV7-2 and TRBJ1-1, the CDR3 gives the full variable domain: GAGVSQSPSNKVTEKGKDVELRCDPISGHTALYWYRQSLGQGLEFLIYFQGNSAPDKSGLPSDRFSAERTGGSVSTLTIQRTQQEDSAVYLCASSHYYPGITEAFFGQGTRLTVV.

The chain carries TRBV7-6 and TRBJ2-7, with unresolved D. Germline values: CDR1 SGHVS, CDR2 FNYEAQ. Trimming pared 5 bases from V and 4 bases from J, leaving 9 bases between. The CDR3 sequence is 12 residues long. The CDR3 coding sequence is TGTGCCAGCAGCGATGACATATACGAGCAGTACTTC. Amino acids: CASSDDIYEQYF.

The genes are TRBV3-1 and TRBJ1-2; D gene uncertain. Deletions cut 4 bases from V and 5 bases from J, with 14 bases between. Germline-derived CDR1 and CDR2 are LGHDT and YNNKEL (reference sequence). There are 14 residues in the CDR3. The chain's CDR3 is CASSPGGGMYGYTF. As DNA, the CDR3 is TGTGCCAGCAGCCCCGGCGGCGGGATGTATGGCTACACCTTC.

This clonotype was counted only a few times. The chain recombines TRBV7-3 with TRBJ2-3, with TRBD2 as a possible D gene (5 bases). The CDR3 is made up of 14 amino acids. The germline V and J ends were trimmed by 1 base and 11 bases, with 16 bases remaining between them. Germline assignment: CDR1 SGHTA and CDR2 FQGTGA. CDR3 in amino acids: CASSLKGTGAEQYF. The CDR3 nucleotides read TGTGCCAGCAGCTTAAAGGGCACTGGAGCGGAGCAGTATTTT.

This clonotype was counted only a few times. The gene calls are TRBV20-1 and TRBJ1-5; D not certain. This CDR3 is built from 13 residues. Germline V gives CDR1 DFQATT, CDR2 SNEGSKA (reference sequence). V shed 3 bases and J shed 1 base, with 7 bases lying between them. The CDR3, as DNA: TGCAGTGCTAGTGGTAGGAGCAATCAGCCCCAGCATTTT. Its protein is CSASGRSNQPQHF.

V usage is TRBV2 and J usage is TRBJ1-5; D ambiguous. V gave up 6 bases and J gave up 1 base, with 13 bases separating them. Per the germline V gene, CDR1 is SNHLY and CDR2 is FYNNEI. CDR3 length: 15 amino acids. The chain's CDR3 is CASRPLAGSNQPQHF. CDR3 DNA: TGTGCCAGCAGACCTCTTGCCGGAAGCAATCAGCCCCAGCATTTT.

CDR3 protein: CATSGHTGTVYNEQFF. CDR3 DNA sequence: TGTGCCACCAGTGGTCACACCGGGACAGTCTACAATGAGCAGTTCTTC. The chain has TRBV24-1 and TRBJ2-1; 7 bases are a match to TRBD1. Germline V gene lookup returns CDR1 KGHDR and CDR2 SFDVKD. This CDR3 comprises 16 residues. With V trimmed by 5 bases and J by 3 bases, 9 bases remained unmatched.